This T cell receptor beta chain was captured in a study of cytomegalovirus exposure and HLA in healthy donors. Study overall: From HLA-typed donors, an early data release held approximately 85 million unique TCRs. Study outcomes and limitations: Most CMV-associated TCR beta chains appeared HLA-restricted in a later analysis.

Use of 60 Vbeta and 13 Jbeta primers characterized the PCR. Study processing details: Per a later analysis, the number of unique TCR beta chains was some 75 million, of which roughly 11 million were shared. Here immunoSEQ multiplex PCR was the method, and the copy in TCRdb shows in-frame clones only, minus some. The D gene and trimming were derived from the DNA, and the V and J assignments and clone size from that table. The repertoire holds roughly 160,000 clones, with more than 75% as singletons. V lost 1 base, J lost 0 bases, and 6 bases lay in between. Per the germline V gene, CDR1 is MGHDK and CDR2 is SYGVNS. This CDR3 is 14 amino acids long. Remarks on this clone: The antigen is unknown.

Specimen: PBMCs. The rearrangement uses TRBV25-1 and TRBJ2-5; D possibly corresponds to TRBD1 (6 bases). This clonotype was sampled from a man aged 25 to 45 in good health and CMV-seropositive. The CDR3 sequence: CASSEWTDQETQYF. The CDR3 nucleotides are TGTGCCAGCAGTGAATGGACAGACCAAGAGACCCAGTACTTC.